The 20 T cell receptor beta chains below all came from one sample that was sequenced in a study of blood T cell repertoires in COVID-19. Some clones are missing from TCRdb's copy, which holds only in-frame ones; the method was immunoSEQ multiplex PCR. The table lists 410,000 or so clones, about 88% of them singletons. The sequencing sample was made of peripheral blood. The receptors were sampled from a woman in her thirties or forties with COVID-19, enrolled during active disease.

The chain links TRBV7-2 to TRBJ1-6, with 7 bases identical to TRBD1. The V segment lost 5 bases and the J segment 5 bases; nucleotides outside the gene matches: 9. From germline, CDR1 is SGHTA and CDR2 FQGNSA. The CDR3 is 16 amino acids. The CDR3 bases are TGTGCCAGCAGCGACCGAAGACAGGGAGATAATTCACCCCTCCACTTT. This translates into CASSDRRQGDNSPLHF.

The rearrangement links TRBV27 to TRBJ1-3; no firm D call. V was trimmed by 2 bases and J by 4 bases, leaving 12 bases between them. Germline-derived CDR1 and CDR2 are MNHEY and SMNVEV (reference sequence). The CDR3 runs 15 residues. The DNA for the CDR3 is TGTGCCAGCAGTTTACTGGGCGCGAAGGGAAACACCATATATTTT. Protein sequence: CASSLLGAKGNTIYF.

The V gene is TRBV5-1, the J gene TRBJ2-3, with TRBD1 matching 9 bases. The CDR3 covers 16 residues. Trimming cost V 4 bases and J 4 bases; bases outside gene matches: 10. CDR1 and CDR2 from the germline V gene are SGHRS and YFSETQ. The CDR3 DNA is TGCGCCAGCAGCGACCTTGGACAGGGGCTGTCAGATACGCAGTATTTT. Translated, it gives CASSDLGQGLSDTQYF.

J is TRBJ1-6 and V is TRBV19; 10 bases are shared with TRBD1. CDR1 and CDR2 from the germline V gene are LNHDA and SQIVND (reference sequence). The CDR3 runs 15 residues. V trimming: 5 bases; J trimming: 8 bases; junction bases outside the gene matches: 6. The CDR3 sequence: CASSPSGTGDSPLHF. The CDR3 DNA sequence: TGTGCCAGTAGTCCGTCCGGGACAGGGGATTCACCCCTCCACTTT.

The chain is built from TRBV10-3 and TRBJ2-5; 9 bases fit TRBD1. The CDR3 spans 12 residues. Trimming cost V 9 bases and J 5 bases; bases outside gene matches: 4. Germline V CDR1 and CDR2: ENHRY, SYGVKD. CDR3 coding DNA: TGTGCCATTGGGACAGGGAGGGAGACCCAGTACTTC. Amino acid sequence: CAIGTGRETQYF.

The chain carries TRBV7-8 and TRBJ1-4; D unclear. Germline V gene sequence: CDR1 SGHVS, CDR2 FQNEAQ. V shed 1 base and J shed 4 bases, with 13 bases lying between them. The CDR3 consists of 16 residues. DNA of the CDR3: TGTGCCAGCAGCTTAGAGTTAGGCAGGTTTAATGAAAAACTGTTTTTT. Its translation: CASSLELGRFNEKLFF.

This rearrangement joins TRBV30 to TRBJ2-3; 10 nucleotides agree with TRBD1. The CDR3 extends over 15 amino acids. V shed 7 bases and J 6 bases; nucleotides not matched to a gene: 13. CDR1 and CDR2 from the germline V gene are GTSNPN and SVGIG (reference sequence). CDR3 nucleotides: TGTGCCTCCACGGGACAGGGGCTTTCGGGTGATACGCAGTATTTT. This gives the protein CASTGQGLSGDTQYF. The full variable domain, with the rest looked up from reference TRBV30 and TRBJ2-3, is SQTIHQWPATLVQPVGSPLSLECTVEGTSNPNLYWYRQAAGRGLQLLFYSVGIGQISSEVPQNLSASRPQDRQFILSSKKLLLSDSGFYLCASTGQGLSGDTQYFGPGTRLTVL.

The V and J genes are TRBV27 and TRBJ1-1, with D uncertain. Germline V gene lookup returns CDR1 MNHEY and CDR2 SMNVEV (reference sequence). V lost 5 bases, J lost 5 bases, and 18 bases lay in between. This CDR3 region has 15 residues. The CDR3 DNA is TGTGCCAGCAGTCCCCTAGGGAGGGAGTGGACTGAAGCTTTCTTT. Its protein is CASSPLGREWTEAFF.

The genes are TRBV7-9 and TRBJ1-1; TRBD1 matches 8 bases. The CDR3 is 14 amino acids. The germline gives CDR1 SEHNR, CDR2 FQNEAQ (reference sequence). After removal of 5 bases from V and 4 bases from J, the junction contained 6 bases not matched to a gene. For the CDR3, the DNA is TGTGCCAGCAGCGCCCTACAGGGGGTCACTGAAGCTTTCTTT. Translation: CASSALQGVTEAFF.

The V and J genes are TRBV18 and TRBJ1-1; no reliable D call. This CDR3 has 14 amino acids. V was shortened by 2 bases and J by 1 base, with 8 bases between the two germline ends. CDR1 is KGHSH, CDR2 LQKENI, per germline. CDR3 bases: TGTGCCAGCTCACCAGCAGTCGAGAACACTGAAGCTTTCTTT. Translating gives CASSPAVENTEAFF.

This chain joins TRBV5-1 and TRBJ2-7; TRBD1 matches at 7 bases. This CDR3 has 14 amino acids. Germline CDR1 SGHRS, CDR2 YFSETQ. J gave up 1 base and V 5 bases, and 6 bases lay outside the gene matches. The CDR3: CASSRDSPSYEQYF. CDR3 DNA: TGCGCCAGCAGTCGGGACAGCCCATCCTACGAGCAGTACTTC.

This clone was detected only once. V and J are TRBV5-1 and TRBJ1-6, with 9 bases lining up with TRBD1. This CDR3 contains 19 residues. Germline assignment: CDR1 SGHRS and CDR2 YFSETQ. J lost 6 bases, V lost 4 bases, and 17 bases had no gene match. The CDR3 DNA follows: TGCGCCAGCAGCATCCTCCCTCCTTCCGGGACAGGGTCTAATTCACCCCTCCACTTT. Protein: CASSILPPSGTGSNSPLHF.

This CDR3 reads CASHIRGGFAGYTF. The CDR3 DNA reads TGTGCCAGCCACATCCGGGGGGGCTTCGCGGGCTACACCTTC. The V and J genes are TRBV28 and TRBJ1-2; perhaps TRBD1 as D (6 bases). Germline CDR1 is MDHEN and CDR2 is SYDVKM. Trimming took 8 bases from V and 8 from J, leaving 21 bases between them. There are 14 residues in the CDR3.

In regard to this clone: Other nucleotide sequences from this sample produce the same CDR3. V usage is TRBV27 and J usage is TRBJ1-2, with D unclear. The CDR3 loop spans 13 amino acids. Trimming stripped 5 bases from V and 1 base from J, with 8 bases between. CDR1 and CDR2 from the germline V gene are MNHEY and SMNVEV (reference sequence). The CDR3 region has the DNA TGTGCCAGCAGTCGGGGAGGTAACTATGGCTACACCTTC. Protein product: CASSRGGNYGYTF.

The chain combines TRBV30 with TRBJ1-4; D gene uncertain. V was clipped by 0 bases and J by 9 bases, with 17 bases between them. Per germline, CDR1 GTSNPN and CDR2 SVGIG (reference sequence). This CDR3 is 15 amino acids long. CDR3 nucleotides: TGTGCCTGGAGTGTAAAGTTGGTATTGGAGAAAAAACTGTTTTTT. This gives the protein CAWSVKLVLEKKLFF.

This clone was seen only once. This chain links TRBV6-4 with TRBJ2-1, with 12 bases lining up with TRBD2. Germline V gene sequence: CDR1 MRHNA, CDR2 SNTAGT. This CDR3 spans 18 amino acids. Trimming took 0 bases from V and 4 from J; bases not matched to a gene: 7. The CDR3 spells CASSDSPLAGGLYNEQFF. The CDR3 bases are TGTGCCAGCAGTGACTCCCCACTAGCGGGAGGTTTATACAATGAGCAGTTCTTC.

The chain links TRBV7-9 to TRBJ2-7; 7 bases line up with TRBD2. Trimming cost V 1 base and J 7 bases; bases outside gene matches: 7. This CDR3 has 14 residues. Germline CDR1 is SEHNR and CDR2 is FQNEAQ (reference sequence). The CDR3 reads CASSLGEGRQEQYF. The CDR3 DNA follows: TGTGCCAGCAGCTTAGGGGAGGGGCGACAGGAGCAGTACTTC.

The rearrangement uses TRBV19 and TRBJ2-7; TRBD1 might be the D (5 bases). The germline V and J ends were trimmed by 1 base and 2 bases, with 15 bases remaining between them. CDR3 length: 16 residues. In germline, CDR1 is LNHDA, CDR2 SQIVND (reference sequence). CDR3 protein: CASSIGAGHRAYEQYF. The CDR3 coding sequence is TGTGCCAGTAGTATAGGGGCAGGGCATAGGGCCTACGAGCAGTACTTC.

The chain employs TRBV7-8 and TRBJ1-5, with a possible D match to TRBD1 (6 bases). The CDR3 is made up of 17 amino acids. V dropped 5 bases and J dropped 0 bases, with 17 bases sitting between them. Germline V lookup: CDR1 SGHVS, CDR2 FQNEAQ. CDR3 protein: CASSPWGGHYSNQPQHF. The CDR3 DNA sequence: TGTGCCAGCAGCCCTTGGGGGGGACACTATAGCAATCAGCCCCAGCATTTT.

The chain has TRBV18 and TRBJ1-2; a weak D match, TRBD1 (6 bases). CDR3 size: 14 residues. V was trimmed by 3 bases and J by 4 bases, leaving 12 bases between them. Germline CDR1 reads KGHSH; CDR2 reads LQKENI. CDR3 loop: CASSPLTDSYGYTF. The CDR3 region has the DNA TGTGCCAGCTCACCTCTAACGGACAGCTATGGCTACACCTTC. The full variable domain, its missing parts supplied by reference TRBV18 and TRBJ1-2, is NAGVMQNPRHLVRRRGQEARLRCSPMKGHSHVYWYRQLPEEGLKFMVYLQKENIIDESGMPKERFSAEFPKEGPSILRIQQVVRGDSAAYFCASSPLTDSYGYTFGSGTRLTVV.